Presented here are 14 T cell receptor beta chains from one specimen sequenced in a study of Ad26.COV2.S vaccination and SARS-CoV-2 variants. Repertoires were generated with immunoSEQ multiplex PCR, while TCRdb's copy carries only in-frame clones and drops some. The sample consists of 400,000 to 450,000 clones, 80% to 95% of them appearing once. Treatment given: some 19 received Ad26.COV2.S at low or high dose, single or two shots; about 5 received placebo; per-sample allocation not given. At day 63 after the first vaccine or placebo injection, samples were drawn. The material was peripheral blood, obtained in a trial of Ad26.COV2.S vaccine versus placebo. The receptors originated from a person aged 18-60 years who received the Ad26.COV2.S COVID-19 vaccine or a placebo.

CDR3 nucleotide sequence: TGTGCCAGCTCAGCGTCCCTTCCTAGTGAGCTCTCCTCCTACGAGCAGTACTTC. Translating gives CASSASLPSELSSYEQYF. The gene calls are TRBV18 and TRBJ2-7; D is unresolved. The V gene's germline CDR1 is KGHSH and CDR2 LQKENI. The V and J ends lost 5 bases and 0 bases respectively, with 23 bases between them. The CDR3 contains 18 residues.

The chain carries TRBV30 and TRBJ2-3; D perhaps matches TRBD1 (5 bases). Germline-derived CDR1 and CDR2 are GTSNPN and SVGIG (reference sequence). The germline V and J ends were trimmed by 5 bases and 1 base, with 10 bases remaining between them. The CDR3 runs 13 residues. CDR3 sequence (DNA): TGTGCCTGGGACAGTTATGGCACAGATACGCAGTATTTT. Residues: CAWDSYGTDTQYF. Full variable domain (remainder filled in from reference TRBV30 and TRBJ2-3): SQTIHQWPATLVQPVGSPLSLECTVEGTSNPNLYWYRQAAGRGLQLLFYSVGIGQISSEVPQNLSASRPQDRQFILSSKKLLLSDSGFYLCAWDSYGTDTQYFGPGTRLTVL.

This chain links TRBV12-3 or TRBV12-4 with TRBJ2-5; D not resolved. The CDR3 totals 13 residues. Trimming removed 0 bases at V and 5 bases at J, with 7 bases between. The CDR3 DNA sequence: TGTGCCAGCAGTTTAGCCCCGCGGGAGACCCAGTACTTC. This encodes CASSLAPRETQYF.

The rearrangement uses TRBV11-2 and TRBJ2-7; tentatively, D is TRBD2 (6 bases). This CDR3 spans 16 amino acids. The V end was cut by 2 bases, the J end by 1 base, with 15 bases between. In germline, CDR1 is SGHAT, CDR2 FQNNGV. This CDR3 is CASSLPSGTGSYEQYF. The CDR3 DNA reads TGTGCCAGCAGCTTACCTTCCGGGACTGGATCCTACGAGCAGTACTTC.

The rearrangement uses TRBV5-4 and TRBJ2-7; possibly TRBD1 or TRBD2 for D (5 bases each). The CDR3 length is 13 residues. Germline V gives CDR1 SGHNT, CDR2 YYREEE (reference sequence). The germline V and J ends were trimmed by 2 bases and 5 bases, with 11 bases remaining between them. This CDR3 is CASSFPGPDEQYF. CDR3 nucleotides: TGTGCCAGCAGCTTCCCGGGGCCGGACGAGCAGTACTTC.

For the CDR3, the DNA is TGTGCCAGCAGCCGAGGACCCGGGGACACCGGGGAGCTGTTTTTT. Translated, it gives CASSRGPGDTGELFF. The rearrangement links TRBV4-2 to TRBJ2-2; tentative D call: TRBD2 (5 bases). CDR1 is LGHNA and CDR2 is YNFKEQ in the germline V gene. The length of the CDR3 is 15 residues. V lost 4 bases and J 3 bases, leaving 12 bases between the germline ends.

The chain uses TRBV6-2 or TRBV6-3 and TRBJ2-7; D assignment may be TRBD1 or TRBD2 (5 bases each). Germline assignment: CDR1 MNHEY and CDR2 SVGEGT. V lost 6 bases and J 2 bases, leaving 11 bases between the germline ends. CDR3 length equals 13 residues. The CDR3 loop is CASSRELAYEQYF. DNA of the CDR3: TGTGCCAGCAGCAGGGAGTTGGCCTACGAGCAGTACTTC.

This chain joins TRBV4-3 and TRBJ1-2; the D is unclear. This CDR3 region has 16 residues. The germline V gene has CDR1 LGHNA and CDR2 YSLEER. V was shortened by 0 bases and J by 3 bases, with 14 bases between the two germline ends. The CDR3 protein is CASSQDHVGGDYGYTF. DNA of the CDR3: TGCGCCAGCAGCCAAGACCACGTCGGCGGCGACTATGGCTACACCTTC.

The chain links TRBV19 to TRBJ1-4; D not resolved. Trimming cost V 0 bases and J 2 bases, with 13 bases left between them. CDR3 length equals 17 residues. Per the germline V gene, CDR1 is LNHDA and CDR2 is SQIVND (reference sequence). CDR3 in DNA: TGTGCCAGTAGTATAGATCTTTCGGGGAGGACTAATGAAAAACTGTTTTTT. Translating gives CASSIDLSGRTNEKLFF.

This clone was seen a single time. The J gene is TRBJ2-7, the V gene TRBV28; TRBD1 matches 7 bases. Germline CDR1 and CDR2: MDHEN and SYDVKM. CDR3 length equals 12 residues. V shed 4 bases and J 6 bases; nucleotides not matched to a gene: 3. CDR3 sequence: CASSWGQREQYF. The CDR3 nucleotides are TGTGCCAGCAGTTGGGGACAGCGCGAGCAGTACTTC.

The chain joins TRBV4-2 to TRBJ2-2; 7 nucleotides match TRBD2. Germline CDR1 LGHNA, CDR2 YNFKEQ. Unmatched junction bases numbered 2, after V lost 0 bases and J lost 4 bases. This CDR3 contains 15 residues. The CDR3 here is CASSQEGGVTGELFF. The CDR3 bases are TGTGCCAGCAGCCAAGAGGGAGGGGTCACCGGGGAGCTGTTTTTT.

This chain links TRBV11-2 with TRBJ2-2; 12 bases map to TRBD2. The J segment lost 3 bases and the V segment lost 7 bases, leaving 6 bases of the junction unmatched. This CDR3 has 16 residues. The V gene's germline CDR1 is SGHAT and CDR2 FQNNGV. Here the CDR3 DNA reads TGTGCCAGCACCAGACTAGCGGGAGCTTACACCGGGGAGCTGTTTTTT. Residues: CASTRLAGAYTGELFF.

This clone showed up just a few times. V gene TRBV19 combines with J gene TRBJ2-7, with TRBD1 matching 10 bases. J was trimmed by 3 bases and V by 5 bases; bases with no gene match: 13. Germline assignment: CDR1 LNHDA and CDR2 SQIVND (reference sequence). The CDR3 length is 17 residues. CDR3 nucleotides: TGTGCCAGTAGTGGGGAAGCGCGCGGGACAGGGGTCTACGAGCAGTACTTC. Protein sequence: CASSGEARGTGVYEQYF.

The chain combines TRBV5-1 with TRBJ1-6; 7 nucleotides align to TRBD1. The CDR3 totals 15 residues. Germline V gives CDR1 SGHRS, CDR2 YFSETQ. The trim removed 9 bases at V and 0 bases at J, leaving 6 bases unmatched. The CDR3 protein is CATRGTDSYNSPLHF. CDR3 DNA: TGCGCCACCAGGGGGACGGACTCCTATAATTCACCCCTCCACTTT.